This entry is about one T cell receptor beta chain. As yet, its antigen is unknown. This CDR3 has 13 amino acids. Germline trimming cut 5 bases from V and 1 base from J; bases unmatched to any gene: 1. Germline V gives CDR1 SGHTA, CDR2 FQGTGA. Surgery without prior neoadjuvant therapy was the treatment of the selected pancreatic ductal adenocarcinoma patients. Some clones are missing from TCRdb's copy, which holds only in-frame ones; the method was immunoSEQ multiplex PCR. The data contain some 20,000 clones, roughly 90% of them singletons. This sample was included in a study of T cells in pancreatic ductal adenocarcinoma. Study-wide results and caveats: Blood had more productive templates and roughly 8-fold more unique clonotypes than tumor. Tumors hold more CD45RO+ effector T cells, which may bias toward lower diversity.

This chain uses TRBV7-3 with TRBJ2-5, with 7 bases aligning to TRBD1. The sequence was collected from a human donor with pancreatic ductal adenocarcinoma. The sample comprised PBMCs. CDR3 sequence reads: CASSRDSQETQYF. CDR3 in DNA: TGTGCCAGCAGCCGGGACAGCCAAGAGACCCAGTACTTC.